Listed here are 11 T cell receptor beta chains from one sample, sequenced in a study of naive and memory T cell subsets. An oligonucleotide containing a UMI was ligated to the 3' end of TCR cDNA. Four PCR rounds used nested alpha and beta constant region primers plus the SP2 primer. MiXCR, run by TCRdb on the 5' RACE reads, gives a single entry per CDR3 protein. This sample has tens of thousands of distinct CDR3 sequences, with over 7% found just once. These receptor sequences come from a male donor in good health.

This clonotype occurred many times. DNA of the CDR3: TGCAGCGCTTCGACAGGGGCCCGCTCTGGGGCCAACGTCCTGACTTTC. Encoded protein: CSASTGARSGANVLTF. The chain is built from TRBV29-1 and TRBJ2-6, with TRBD1 matching over 8 bases. Germline V gene lookup returns CDR1 SQVTM and CDR2 ANQGSEA. V lost 7 bases to trimming and J lost 0 bases; unmatched junction nucleotides: 8. The CDR3 consists of 16 residues.

This clonotype has a count of ten or more. The rearrangement uses TRBV11-1 and TRBJ1-4, with D maybe TRBD1 (6 bases). Trimming left V 5 bases short and J 6 bases short, with 16 bases between. CDR1 and CDR2 from the germline V gene are SGHAT and FQDESV (reference sequence). CDR3 length equals 15 residues. For the CDR3, the DNA is TGTGCCAGCAGCCTGGGCCCAGGGGAGGATGAAAAACTGTTTTTT. Translation gives CASSLGPGEDEKLFF.

The chain has TRBV19 and TRBJ2-1; 10 positions match TRBD2. The CDR3 sequence is 17 residues long. Germline V lookup: CDR1 LNHDA, CDR2 SQIVND (reference sequence). V lost 0 bases and J lost 8; bases outside the gene matches: 10. CDR3 sequence (DNA): TGTGCCAGTAGTATAGAGCTTTGGTCTAGCGGGAGCTATGAGCAGTTCTTC. Translating it yields CASSIELWSSGSYEQFF.

This clonotype has a handful of counts. The genes are TRBV7-8 and TRBJ1-2; TRBD1 agrees at 8 bases. The CDR3 has 15 residues. Unmatched junction bases numbered 4, after V lost 2 bases and J lost 2 bases. Germline V gene lookup returns CDR1 SGHVS and CDR2 FQNEAQ. In DNA, the CDR3 is TGTGCCAGCAGCTTATTGACAGGGGCCAACTATGGCTACACCTTC. Protein product: CASSLLTGANYGYTF.

This clonotype was detected ten times or more. This rearrangement joins TRBV19 to TRBJ2-1; D not certain. There are 13 residues in the CDR3. The V gene's germline CDR1 is LNHDA and CDR2 SQIVND (reference sequence). With 3 bases removed from V and 9 bases from J, the gap between germline ends came to 12 bases. CDR3 sequence (DNA): TGTGCCAGTAGTATCCCTTCAGGATTTGAGCAGTTCTTC. This codes for CASSIPSGFEQFF.

This clonotype was counted between two and nine times. V gene TRBV19 combines with J gene TRBJ2-1; D gene ambiguous. The CDR3 totals 13 residues. With 7 bases removed from V and 1 base from J, the gap between germline ends came to 8 bases. From germline, CDR1 is LNHDA and CDR2 SQIVND (reference sequence). CDR3: CASNSRSYNEQFF. The CDR3 region has the DNA TGTGCCAGTAATAGCAGATCCTACAATGAGCAGTTCTTC.

This chain links TRBV6-1 with TRBJ2-2, with D perhaps being TRBD1 or TRBD2 (5 bases each). V was trimmed by 6 bases and J by 6 bases, leaving 20 bases between them. The germline V gene has CDR1 MNHNS and CDR2 SASEGT. The CDR3 loop spans 16 amino acids. The CDR3: CASRSHGTMRAGELFF. The CDR3 DNA reads TGTGCCAGCAGATCCCACGGGACGATGAGGGCCGGGGAGCTGTTTTTT.

The sample holds a few counts of this clonotype. CDR3 protein: CASSLQAGGDEQFF. The CDR3 nucleotides are TGTGCCAGTAGTCTCCAAGCGGGGGGGGATGAGCAGTTCTTC. The J gene is TRBJ2-1, the V gene TRBV19; 10 bases line up with TRBD2. This CDR3 has 14 amino acids. Per germline, CDR1 LNHDA and CDR2 SQIVND (reference sequence). The ends lost 5 bases at V and 8 bases at J; junction bases unmatched: 6.

This clonotype has just a few counts. This rearrangement joins TRBV14 to TRBJ2-3; D gene uncertain. The CDR3 covers 14 residues. From germline, CDR1 is SGHDN and CDR2 FVKESK. V lost 0 bases and J lost 9, with 13 bases in between. In nucleotides, the CDR3 is TGTGCCAGCAGCCAAGACGAACGGGTGGTGACGCAGTATTTT. It encodes CASSQDERVVTQYF.

In its sample, this clonotype was seen many times. The chain uses TRBV10-3 and TRBJ2-1; 7 nucleotides match TRBD2. Germline V lookup: CDR1 ENHRY, CDR2 SYGVKD. The CDR3 runs 17 residues. Germline trimming cut 2 bases from V and 5 bases from J; bases unmatched to any gene: 12. The CDR3 nucleotides read TGTGCCATCAGTGAGGCGGGAGTCTCCCTGCCGGACAATGAGCAGTTCTTC. This sequence encodes CAISEAGVSLPDNEQFF.

The sample holds many counts of this clonotype. The chain is built from TRBV3-1 and TRBJ2-5; tentatively, D is TRBD1 (5 bases). This CDR3 comprises 15 residues. Trimming shortened V by 2 bases and J by 5 bases, and 15 bases separated the two germline ends. Germline loops: CDR1 LGHDT, CDR2 YNNKEL (reference sequence). This CDR3 reads CASSQSFGARETQYF. The CDR3 nucleotides are TGTGCCAGCAGCCAATCGTTTGGGGCACGGGAGACCCAGTACTTC.